This T cell receptor beta chain is from a study of cytomegalovirus exposure and HLA in healthy donors (dated by TCRdb to about 2017). About the study as a whole: According to an earlier analysis of 550 to 700 of the donors, some 170 million T cells yielded 117 million unique TCR beta sequences and about 300 Gb of sequence data. An early release covering roughly 600 HLA-typed donors comprised about 290 gigabases of sequencing data and around 80 million unique TCR sequences. Of the 300 to 500 genotyped donors, roughly 76% were placed in the genetic ancestry cluster associated with self-reported Caucasian donors. The aim of the study was to test whether cataloging public T cell receptors could identify signatures of past pathogen exposure. The study used immunosequencing to profile the T cell repertoires of some 600 subjects and linked those repertoires to cytomegalovirus serostatus. Along with the approximately 700-subject first cohort, a separate validation cohort of 120 different subjects was used. High-throughput TCR immunosequencing, statistical association of individual TCRs with disease status, and machine learning were combined to predict cytomegalovirus infection status. A later analysis re-analyzed previously published TCR beta repertoires from 666 donors and added high-resolution HLA genotyping to study TCR occurrence patterns. Rather than drawing on any new phenotypic data, the later analysis identified candidate immune exposures from TCR beta sequences and the way those sequences occurred across donors. To decide whether each TCR beta V gene segment behaved as functional or pseudogenic, an earlier analysis of over 500 of the donors relied on high-throughput TCR beta sequencing. Donor age, sex, ethnicity and CMV serostatus were compiled together with the repertoire data. A later genetic analysis took genome-wide SNP genotypes for about 65% of the 666 donors and used that subset as a discovery cohort. All discovery cohort repertoires had been generated using a single sequencing platform. HLA typing included class I and class II loci at four-digit resolution. Typing coverage varied by locus: roughly 629-640 donors for A, B, C, DRB1 and DQB1; some 520 for DQA1; approximately 610 for DPA1; approximately 470 for DPB1. Roughly five DR-DQ haplotypes were handled as single units for association and clustering because linkage in the cohort was strong. Among 350 to 400 genotyped donors of the cohort, an average of approximately 230,000 unique TCR beta nucleotide sequences were sequenced per donor, 15% to 20% of them non-productive. Overall study outcomes, separate from this receptor: It was suggested by the authors that the approach could potentially be generalized to other disease states and immunological phenotypes. In both the original and validation cohorts, the classifier was reported to diagnose cytomegalovirus status with high specificity and sensitivity. In a later analysis, HLA-associated TCR beta chains showed more clonal expansion and lower generation probabilities than non-associated chains that were equally common. Most TCR sequences were seen in very few donors, while some public TCRs were found in many individuals. According to a later analysis, TCR association rates differed among HLA loci, with DRB1 alleles showing the most associated TCRs and HLA-C alleles showing the fewest. At a false discovery rate of 0.05, a later analysis linked about 16,000 TCR beta sequences to specific HLA alleles. When HLA alleles, especially DR and DQ, strongly co-occurred, attributing TCR associations to individual alleles was difficult. CMV serostatus was the only immune exposure information available for the cohort. Correlated functional status among segregating V segments might be attributable to linkage disequilibrium, but an unknown experimental factor could not be ruled out. The study listed 164 TCR beta chains as associated with cytomegalovirus. A cluster of highly shared sequence variants was judged likely to be a technical artifact of the sequencing pipeline. Some IMGT-functional V segments, including TRBV6-2 and TRBV6-3, could not be told apart with the 87-base-pair reads, so those segments were excluded. The cohort was sequenced for TCR beta chains only, and without alpha or paired-chain data the features that could be detected were limited. A further reported finding was that TCR beta sequences accurately predicted the HLA-A and HLA-B alleles for most subjects in the first cohort. Most CMV-associated TCR beta chains appeared to be HLA-restricted in a later analysis, and the HLA associations seemed to be driven largely by CMV exposure. According to a later genetic analysis, donors in an Asian-associated ancestry cluster had fewer N-insertions in productive TCRs than the approximately 630-donor mean. A few of the identified cytomegalovirus-associated TCR beta chains were confirmed in vitro to be specific for cytomegalovirus antigens. The presence/absence analyses assumed that sequencing depth was roughly uniform across donors, and that assumption may not be true. Because HLA typing was unavailable for some donors at each locus, only the typed subset was used in association tests. In an earlier analysis of more than 450 of the donors, most TCR beta V segments were observed in productive rearrangements about 87% or about 30% of the time, broadly matching IMGT annotations. Several of the top co-occurrence clusters appeared to be linked to parvovirus B19, influenza, CMV and Epstein-Barr virus, according to a later analysis. A later genetic analysis associated a missense DCLRE1C variant with V-gene and J-gene trimming of TCR beta chains, and an independent cohort replicated the association. Because counts were too low, seventeen rarely observed V segments, including chromosome 9 orphons, were excluded from the earlier analysis of under 650 of the donors.

In total, approximately 610 healthy bone marrow donors made up the cohort. All cohort members were sampled while nominally healthy, although unrecorded immune exposures were likely present. The donor tested CMV seropositive, placing the donor among the 289 seropositive members of the cohort. Each donor provided a peripheral blood sample, and peripheral blood mononuclear cells were used for TCR beta sequencing. The Qiagen DNeasy Blood Extraction Kit was used to extract genomic DNA from the blood cell samples. Libraries were prepared through the immunoSEQ multiplex PCR assay. A mixture of 60 forward primers for TCR Vbeta segments and 13 reverse primers for TCR Jbeta segments was used in the multiplex PCR. The CDR3 region of rearranged TCR beta genes was amplified from genomic DNA with a multiplex PCR assay. Amplified TCR beta libraries were sequenced as 87-base-pair reads on the Illumina HiSeq System. The paper's processing steps were these. Across the roughly 700 repertoires, a later analysis counted 78 million or so unique TCR beta chains, roughly 11 million of which were shared by at least two donors. Raw reads were error-corrected and collapsed into unique sequences by a nearest-neighbor algorithm in which closely related sequences were merged to remove PCR and sequencing errors. CDR3 sequences were aligned to IMGT reference sequences to assign V, D and J gene segments. For a sequence to be retained, a match of at least six nucleotides to both a V gene segment and a J gene segment was required. A rearrangement was called productive if the CDR3 had no stop codons and remained in frame with V and J, and every other rearrangement was called non-productive. CDR3 was defined by IMGT convention, running from the second conserved V-encoded cysteine to the conserved J-encoded phenylalanine. The earlier analysis of approximately 500 of the donors excluded sequences that lacked an unambiguous match to a single V gene segment. An earlier analysis of roughly 590 of the donors called V segments functional above 56.7% productive rearrangements and segregating when the between-donor standard deviation exceeded 5%. A statistical classification framework was built for diagnosing cytomegalovirus status from the catalog of TCR beta chain sequences. A later analysis assigned V and J genes by comparing TCR nucleotide sequences with IMGT/GENE-DB human TR gene sequences. A later analysis assigned CDR3 sequences and most-parsimonious VDJ recombination scenarios with the TCRdist pipeline. In a later analysis, each TCR beta chain was defined by its CDR3 amino acid sequence together with its V-gene family, and reads lacking a unique V-gene family were excluded. In a later analysis, around 600 highly shared, low-generation-probability nucleotide sequences were removed to address suspected cross-contamination and a sequencing artifact. A later analysis calculated a clonal expansion index for each public chain from normalized within-repertoire ranks of inferred template counts. Generation probabilities in a later analysis came from a VDJ recombination model fitted to out-of-frame rearrangements, and those results were checked against IGoR. In a later analysis, TCR-TCR, TCR-HLA and TCR-CMV co-occurrence was scored with hypergeometric tests, and a repertoire-size bias correction was applied to TCR pairs. To estimate false discovery rates, a later analysis permuted the HLA or CMV assignments 20 times. A later analysis grouped co-occurring TCRs with DBSCAN, adding TCRdist sequence similarity when clustering within HLA-allele-positive subsets. Co-occurrence clustering excluded repertoires with fewer than 30,000 or more than 120,000 public chains, plus five with anomalous nucleotide sharing. As stored in TCRdb, this immuneACCESS dataset retains in-frame rearrangements with V and J assigned. A fraction of the clones does not appear; measured against another copy, unresolved V genes explain less than half of the discrepancy, and the remainder lacks a known reason. V and J calls and clone size follow that table, whereas D and trimming were derived from the DNA. The sample includes about 86,000 clones, with roughly 80% observed a single time. The ten largest account for approximately 15% of the sample.

In the case of this clone: This clone's antigen is unknown. Per-nucleotide qualities are absent, and no much larger clonotype sits a single base away.

The germline V gene encodes CDR1 MNHEY and CDR2 SVGAGI. Trimming accounts for 3 bases at V and 8 bases at J, while the number of junction bases matched to no gene is 4. The CDR3 numbers 14 residues from cysteine through phenylalanine. Left in the record is the CDR3 DNA by itself, 42 bases read in frame from the first base. The sample consisted of PBMCs. The sequence joins TRBV6-5 to TRBJ1-4, with 9 bases matching TRBD1. The source of this sequence is a woman in her forties in good health and CMV-seropositive. The CDR3: CASSYSTGGEKLFF. In nucleotides, the sequence is TGTGCCAGCAGTTATTCGACAGGGGGGGAAAAACTGTTTTTT.